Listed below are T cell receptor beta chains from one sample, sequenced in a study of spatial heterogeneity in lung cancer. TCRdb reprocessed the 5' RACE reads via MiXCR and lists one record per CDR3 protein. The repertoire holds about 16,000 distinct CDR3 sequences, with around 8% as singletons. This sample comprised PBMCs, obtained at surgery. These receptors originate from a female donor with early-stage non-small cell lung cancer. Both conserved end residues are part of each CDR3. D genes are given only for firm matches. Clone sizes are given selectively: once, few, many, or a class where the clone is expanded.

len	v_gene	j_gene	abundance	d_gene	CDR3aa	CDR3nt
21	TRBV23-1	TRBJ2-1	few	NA	CASSQSNESPVADSSYNEQFF	TGCGCCAGCAGTCAATCGAATGAGTCTCCCGTAGCGGATAGCTCCTACAATGAGCAGTTCTTC
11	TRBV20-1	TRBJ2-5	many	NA	CSANIEGTQYF	TGCAGTGCTAATATAGAGGGGACCCAGTACTTC
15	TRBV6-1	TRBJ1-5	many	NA	CASSDGGSSNQPQHF	TGTGCCAGCAGTGATGGGGGATCTAGCAATCAGCCCCAGCATTTT
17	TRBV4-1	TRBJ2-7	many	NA	CASSQDPTGTGDYEQYF	TGCGCCAGCAGCCAAGATCCCACCGGGACGGGCGACTACGAGCAGTACTTC
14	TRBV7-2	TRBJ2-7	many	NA	CASSLVGGVSEQYF	TGTGCCAGCAGCTTAGTCGGGGGAGTGTCCGAGCAGTACTTC
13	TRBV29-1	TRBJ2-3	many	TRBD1	CSVRQGSTDTQYF	TGCAGCGTTCGACAGGGAAGCACAGATACGCAGTATTTT
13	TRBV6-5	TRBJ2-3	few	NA	CASSYSEGDTQYF	TGTGCCAGCAGTTACAGCGAGGGAGATACGCAGTATTTT
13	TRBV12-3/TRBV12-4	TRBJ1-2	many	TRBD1	CASSSTGPQTETF	TGTGCCAGCAGTTCGACAGGGCCCCAAACCGAGACCTTC
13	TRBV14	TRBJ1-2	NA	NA	CASSQDQFQGYTF	TGTGCCAGCAGCCAAGATCAATTTCAAGGCTACACCTTC
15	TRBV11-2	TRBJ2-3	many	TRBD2	CASSRLAGVTDTQYF	TGTGCCAGCAGCAGACTAGCGGGTGTCACAGATACGCAGTATTTT
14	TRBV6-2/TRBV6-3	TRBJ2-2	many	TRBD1	CASSHRGRGGELFF	TGTGCCAGCAGTCACAGGGGGCGCGGCGGGGAGCTGTTTTTT
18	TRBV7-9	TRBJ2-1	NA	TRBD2	CASSPPLSGRGSYNEQFF	TGTGCCAGCAGCCCCCCTCTTAGCGGGAGAGGTTCCTACAATGAGCAGTTCTTC
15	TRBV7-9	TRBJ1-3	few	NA	CASSLRGIAGNTIYF	TGTGCCAGCAGCTTAAGGGGGATCGCTGGAAACACCATATATTTT
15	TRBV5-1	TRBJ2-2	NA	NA	CASSSSGWNTGELFF	TGCGCCAGCAGCTCAAGTGGGTGGAACACCGGGGAGCTGTTTTTT
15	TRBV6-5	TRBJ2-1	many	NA	CASSRGLSSYNEQFF	TGTGCCAGCAGCCGAGGCCTTAGCTCCTACAATGAGCAGTTCTTC
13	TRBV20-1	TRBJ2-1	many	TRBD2	CSVQTSGYNEQFF	TGCAGTGTCCAGACTAGCGGCTACAATGAGCAGTTCTTC
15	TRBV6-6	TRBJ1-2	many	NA	CASSYGGVRVYGYTF	TGTGCCAGCAGTTACGGCGGAGTACGGGTCTATGGCTACACCTTC
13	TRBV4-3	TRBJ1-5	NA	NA	CASSQDSDQPQHF	TGCGCCAGCAGCCAAGATTCAGATCAGCCCCAGCATTTT
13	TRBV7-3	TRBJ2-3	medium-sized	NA	CASSLMLTDTQYF	TGTGCCAGCAGCTTAATGCTCACAGATACGCAGTATTTT